The clone carrying this T cell receptor beta chain appeared many times. Its antigen is unknown. Quantitative molecular-barcoded 5'-RACE generated the TCR beta libraries. TCRdb independently ran MiXCR on the 5' RACE reads; one entry per CDR3 protein. In the table there are some 140,000 distinct CDR3 sequences, around 6.6% of which are singletons. The record originates from a study of CD8 T cells in ankylosing spondylitis. Points from the study as a whole: Past research had described some motif variants in reactive arthritis synovial fluid and blood. A motif in TCR beta, a set of under 10 highly homologous variants, appeared characteristic of ankylosing spondylitis blood. Within peripheral blood, clones linked to disease were CD8+ and relatively rare.

The TCR originated in a female donor with ankylosing spondylitis or in good health (not recorded which). Sequenced: blood, either unsorted or a sorted T cell fraction (not recorded which).

The CDR3, as DNA: TGTGCCAGCAGCTTAGCGACGGCAGCATCCTCTATTGAAGCTTTCTTT. This translates into CASSLATAASSIEAFF. The chain couples TRBV7-2 to TRBJ1-1; no clear D. This CDR3 has 16 amino acids. V was clipped by 0 bases and J by 7 bases, with 18 bases between them. Germline CDR1 is SGHTA and CDR2 is FQGNSA.